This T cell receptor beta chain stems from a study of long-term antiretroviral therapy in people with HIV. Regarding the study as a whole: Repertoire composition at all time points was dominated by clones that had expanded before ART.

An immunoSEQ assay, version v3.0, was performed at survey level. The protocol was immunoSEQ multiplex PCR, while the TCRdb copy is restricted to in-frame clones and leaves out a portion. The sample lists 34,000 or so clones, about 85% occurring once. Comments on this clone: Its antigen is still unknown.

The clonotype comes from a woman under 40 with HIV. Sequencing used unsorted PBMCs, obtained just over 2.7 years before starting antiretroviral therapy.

CDR3 sequence reads: CASSPRGPNQETQYF. The CDR3 region has the DNA TGTGCCAGCAGCCCGAGGGGGCCAAATCAAGAGACCCAGTACTTC. This chain uses TRBV7-9 with TRBJ2-5; 7 bases agree with TRBD1. This CDR3 has 15 amino acids. V lost 5 bases, J lost 2 bases, and 8 bases stayed unmatched. Germline CDR1 SEHNR, CDR2 FQNEAQ (reference sequence).